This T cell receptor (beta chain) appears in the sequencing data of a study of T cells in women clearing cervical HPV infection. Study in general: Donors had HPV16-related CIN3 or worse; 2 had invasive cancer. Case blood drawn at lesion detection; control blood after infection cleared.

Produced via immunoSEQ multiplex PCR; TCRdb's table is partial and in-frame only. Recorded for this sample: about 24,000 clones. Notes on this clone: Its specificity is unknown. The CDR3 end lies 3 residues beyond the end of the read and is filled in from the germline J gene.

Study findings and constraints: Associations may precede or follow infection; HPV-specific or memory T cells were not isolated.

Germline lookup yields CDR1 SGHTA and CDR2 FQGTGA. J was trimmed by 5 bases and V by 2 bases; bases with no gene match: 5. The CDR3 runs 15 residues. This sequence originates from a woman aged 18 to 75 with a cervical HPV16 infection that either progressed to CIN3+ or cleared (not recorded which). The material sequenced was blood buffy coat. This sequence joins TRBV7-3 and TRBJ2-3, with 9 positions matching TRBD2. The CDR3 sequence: CASSLRPSGEDTQYF. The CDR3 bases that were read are TGTGCCAGCAGCTTACGGCCTAGCGGGGAAGATACG.